The 25 T cell receptor beta chains presented below share a single source sample, sequenced in a study of CD8+CD57+ T cells in acquired aplastic anemia. Template material for TCR beta VDJ and CDR3 profiling consisted of genomic DNA. TCRdb re-analysed the reads in MiXCR, keeping a single row per CDR3 protein. The sample holds hundreds of thousands of distinct CDR3 sequences, roughly a third seen once. Patients included in sequencing had previously demonstrated CD8+CD57+ cell expansion by flow cytometry. Sequences were obtained from sorted CD4+, CD8+, or CD8+CD57+ T cells (not recorded which) from PBMCs. The receptors shown here come from a human donor with aplastic anemia.

The V call is TRBV11-2, the J call TRBJ2-4; D unclear. The CDR3 spans 15 residues. Germline V lookup: CDR1 SGHAT, CDR2 FQNNGV. Trimming took 5 bases from V and 0 from J, leaving 11 bases between them. CDR3 in amino acids: CASSPDPLAKNIQYF. In nucleotides, the CDR3 is TGTGCCAGCAGCCCAGACCCCTTAGCCAAAAACATTCAGTACTTC.

With regard to this clonotype: A much more abundant neighbour one base away suggests this may be a read error. This rearrangement joins TRBV19 to TRBJ1-5; D is undetermined. The CDR3 extends over 13 amino acids. Germline CDR1 and CDR2: LNHDA and SQIVND (reference sequence). Trimming stripped 10 bases from V and 5 bases from J, with 15 bases between. The CDR3 protein is CANSVERDQPQHF. DNA of the CDR3: TGTGCCAATAGCGTGGAAAGGGATCAGCCCCAGCATTTT.

About this clonotype: A read error is possible here, since a much larger clone lies one base away. The chain has TRBV20-1 and TRBJ1-2; D is ambiguous. V shed 3 bases and J shed 10 bases, with 15 bases lying between them. The CDR3 has 12 residues. From germline, CDR1 is DFQATT and CDR2 SNEGSKA (reference sequence). CDR3 protein: CSASPWSSDYTF. The CDR3 region has the DNA TGCAGTGCTAGCCCATGGAGTTCTGACTACACCTTC.

This clonotype came up a few times. This chain links TRBV20-1 with TRBJ2-1; 7 nucleotides line up with TRBD2. CDR3 length: 15 residues. From germline, CDR1 is DFQATT and CDR2 SNEGSKA (reference sequence). After removal of 3 bases from V and 1 base from J, the junction contained 6 bases not matched to a gene. As DNA, the CDR3 is TGCAGTGCTAGGGGCGGGAGTAATTCCTACAATGAGCAGTTCTTC. The encoded protein is CSARGGSNSYNEQFF.

This clonotype has a count of ten or more. The chain combines TRBV29-1 with TRBJ2-5, with D perhaps assigned TRBD1 or TRBD2 (5 bases each). Germline assignment: CDR1 SQVTM and CDR2 ANQGSEA. V gave up 1 base and J gave up 3 bases, with 9 bases separating them. The CDR3 runs 13 residues. CDR3 sequence (DNA): TGCAGCGTTGAAGTACTAGGGGAAGAGACCCAGTACTTC. Residues: CSVEVLGEETQYF.

The chain recombines TRBV7-3 with TRBJ2-7, with TRBD2 as a possible D gene (5 bases). The better agreement between TRBJ2-5 and the DNA end casts doubt on the J call. Germline V gene sequence: CDR1 SGHTA, CDR2 FQGTGA. The CDR3 covers 15 residues. The CDR3 is CASSLGGETQETQYF. The CDR3 DNA reads TGTGCCAGCAGCTTAGGAGGCGAAACTCAAGAGACCCAGTACTTC.

Many counts were recorded for this clonotype. Sequence at one end of the junction differs from germline and may be a read error. This sequence joins TRBV24-1 and TRBJ2-1; D not resolved. CDR3 length: 13 amino acids. Germline loops: CDR1 KGHDR, CDR2 SFDVKD. CDR3: CASSYDAYNEQFF. The CDR3 DNA follows: TGTGCCAGCAGTTATGACGCTTACAATGAGCAGTTCTTC.

The chain uses TRBV6-1 and TRBJ2-3, with no clear D. The CDR3 extends over 14 amino acids. Germline V gives CDR1 MNHNS, CDR2 SASEGT. Trimming removed 6 bases at V and 1 base at J, with 11 bases between. CDR3 nucleotides: TGTGCCAGCAGGATGGTGCTGGGCACAGATACGCAGTATTTT. Its translation: CASRMVLGTDTQYF.

V usage is TRBV4-1 and J usage is TRBJ1-3; D is uncertain. Germline V gene sequence: CDR1 MGHRA, CDR2 YSYEKL. The ends were cut back, 0 bases at V and 4 bases at J, with 13 bases in the middle. The CDR3 runs to 16 residues. The CDR3 DNA is TGCGCCAGCAGCCAAGATAAAGGTGATCCCGGAAACACCATATATTTT. This encodes CASSQDKGDPGNTIYF.

This clonotype was seen only a few times. The rearrangement joins TRBV6-1 to TRBJ2-7; 7 bases align to TRBD1. The V gene's germline CDR1 is MNHNS and CDR2 SASEGT. Trimming removed 6 bases from V and 4 bases from J; junction bases left unmatched: 15. CDR3 length: 16 residues. The CDR3 loop is CASRGKRRTGDYEQYF. The CDR3, as DNA: TGTGCCAGCAGGGGGAAAAGACGGACAGGCGATTACGAGCAGTACTTC.

This clonotype has a handful of counts. The junction does not match germline at one end; this may be a read error. J is TRBJ2-1 and V is TRBV7-6; 10 nucleotides align to TRBD2. The CDR3 is 14 amino acids. Germline CDR1 reads SGHVS; CDR2 reads FNYEAQ. The CDR3 protein is CASSLAGAYNEQFF. Here the CDR3 DNA reads TGTGCCAGCAGCCTAGCGGGAGCGTACAATGAGCAGTTCTTC.

The CDR3 DNA follows: TGTGCCAGCAGTAAAAGGACAGGGGGCACTGAAGCTTTCTTT. Protein product: CASSKRTGGTEAFF. The chain joins TRBV6-1 to TRBJ1-1; the match to TRBD1 covers 10 bases. Germline loops: CDR1 MNHNS, CDR2 SASEGT. The CDR3 has 14 amino acids. The junction had 4 bases not matched to a gene; V was cut back by 5 bases and J by 4 bases.

Remarks on this clonotype: This sequence may be a read error, since a much larger clone differs from it by one base. V is TRBV10-1 and J is TRBJ1-5; 7 bases fit TRBD1. Germline V gene data show CDR1 as WNHNN and CDR2 as SYGVQD (reference sequence). This CDR3 is built from 17 residues. The CDR3 reads CACRGRTATPFNQPQHF. The CDR3 nucleotides read TGCGCCTGCAGGGGGAGGACAGCCACTCCTTTCAATCAGCCCCAGCATTTT.

Notes on this clonotype: The junction does not match germline at one end; this may be a read error. The V call is TRBV5-1, the J call TRBJ2-5, with 8 nucleotides matching TRBD2. This CDR3 contains 13 residues. Looked up from germline, CDR1 is SGHRS and CDR2 is YFSETQ. CDR3 residues: CASSSGLEETQYF. Written as DNA, the CDR3 is TGTGCCAGCAGCTCGGGACTAGAAGAGACCCAGTACTTC.

V and J are TRBV7-3 and TRBJ2-1; 13 bases match TRBD2. Trimming at V came to 1 base and at J to 3 bases, leaving 3 bases not matched to a gene. Germline V CDR1 and CDR2: SGHTA, FQGTGA. The CDR3 runs 17 residues. Here the CDR3 reads CASSLMGLAGSYNEQFF. As DNA, the CDR3 is TGTGCCAGCAGCTTAATGGGACTAGCGGGGAGCTACAATGAGCAGTTCTTC.

This clonotype was detected many times. This chain links TRBV19 with TRBJ2-7; D possibly corresponds to TRBD2 (5 bases). Germline V gene lookup returns CDR1 LNHDA and CDR2 SQIVND (reference sequence). V lost 3 bases, J lost 1 base, and 10 bases lay in between. The CDR3 length is 14 residues. CDR3 nucleotide sequence: TGTGCCAGTAGTATGAACGGGATTTCCTACGAGCAGTACTTC. Its protein product is CASSMNGISYEQYF.

V gene TRBV24-1 combines with J gene TRBJ1-2; possibly TRBD1 for D (5 bases). With 1 base removed from V and 8 bases from J, the gap between germline ends came to 10 bases. This CDR3 contains 13 residues. Germline V gene sequence: CDR1 KGHDR, CDR2 SFDVKD. CDR3 in DNA: TGTGCCACCAGTGATTTTATAGGGGCCGGCTACACCTTC. Its translation: CATSDFIGAGYTF.

This clonotype was observed at least ten times. This rearrangement joins TRBV7-8 to TRBJ1-2; D unclear. Trimming stripped 5 bases from V and 0 bases from J, with 13 bases between. CDR1 and CDR2 from the germline V gene are SGHVS and FQNEAQ. This CDR3 has 15 amino acids. The CDR3 DNA reads TGTGCCAGCAGCCCCGCATTAGGTCCTAACTATGGCTACACCTTC. It is translated as CASSPALGPNYGYTF.

This clonotype was recorded a few times. J is TRBJ2-3 and V is TRBV5-1; D perhaps matches TRBD1 (5 bases). V was pared by 7 bases and J by 0 bases, with 15 bases between. This CDR3 comprises 15 residues. From germline, CDR1 is SGHRS and CDR2 YFSETQ. CDR3 loop: CASQWGGTSTDTQYF. CDR3 sequence (DNA): TGCGCCAGCCAGTGGGGCGGTACTAGCACAGATACGCAGTATTTT.

This clonotype occurred a few times. V gene TRBV10-3 combines with J gene TRBJ1-2; D is ambiguous. V lost 10 bases and J 4 bases, leaving 22 bases between the germline ends. Germline values: CDR1 ENHRY, CDR2 SYGVKD. The CDR3 contains 15 residues. The CDR3 sequence: CASTPQVVPIYGYTF. For the CDR3, the DNA is TGTGCCAGCACCCCCCAGGTAGTTCCGATCTATGGCTACACCTTC.

The sample holds one count of this clonotype. This may stem from a read error, because a much larger clone lies one nucleotide away. The chain joins TRBV12-3 or TRBV12-4 to TRBJ1-2; no definite D call. V gave up 6 bases and J gave up 4 bases, with 15 bases separating them. This CDR3 region has 14 residues. CDR3 sequence reads: CASSLSGRSYGYTF. The DNA for the CDR3 is TGTGCCAGCAGCCTTTCGGGCCGTAGCTATGGCTACACCTTC.

For this clonotype: One end of the junction varies from germline; a read error may be responsible. The rearrangement joins TRBV5-1 to TRBJ2-7, with 9 positions matching TRBD2. The CDR3 totals 15 residues. Germline-derived CDR1 and CDR2 are SGHRS and YFSETQ. The CDR3 region has the DNA TGCGCCAGCAGCTTGGTGACTAGCGGTGCCTACGAGCAGTGCTTC. Its protein product is CASSLVTSGAYEQCF.

The chain links TRBV19 to TRBJ2-3; D is unclear. TRBJ1-5 explains the end of the DNA better; the J call may be wrong. The germline gives CDR1 LNHDA, CDR2 SQIVND (reference sequence). This CDR3 contains 16 residues. The CDR3 nucleotides are TGTGCCAGTACTTTTCAACTAGCGGGAGGAGCAGATACGCAGCATTTT. It codes for CASTFQLAGGADTQHF.

The rearrangement links TRBV6-2 or TRBV6-3 to TRBJ2-1; 11 bases fit TRBD1. The trim removed 0 bases at V and 5 bases at J, leaving 3 bases unmatched. CDR1 is MNHEY and CDR2 is SVGEGT in the germline V gene. This CDR3 contains 16 residues. The CDR3 coding sequence is TGTGCCAGCAGTTACTCGGGGACAGGGGGTAACAATGAGCAGTTCTTC. Translated: CASSYSGTGGNNEQFF.

The chain has TRBV15 and TRBJ2-7; the match to TRBD2 covers 7 bases. There are 15 residues in the CDR3. Unmatched junction bases numbered 7, after V lost 3 bases and J lost 2 bases. Germline V gene sequence: CDR1 LNHNV, CDR2 YYDKDF (reference sequence). The CDR3: CATSSNQGLTYEQYF. Written as DNA, the CDR3 is TGTGCCACCAGCAGCAATCAGGGACTAACCTACGAGCAGTACTTC.